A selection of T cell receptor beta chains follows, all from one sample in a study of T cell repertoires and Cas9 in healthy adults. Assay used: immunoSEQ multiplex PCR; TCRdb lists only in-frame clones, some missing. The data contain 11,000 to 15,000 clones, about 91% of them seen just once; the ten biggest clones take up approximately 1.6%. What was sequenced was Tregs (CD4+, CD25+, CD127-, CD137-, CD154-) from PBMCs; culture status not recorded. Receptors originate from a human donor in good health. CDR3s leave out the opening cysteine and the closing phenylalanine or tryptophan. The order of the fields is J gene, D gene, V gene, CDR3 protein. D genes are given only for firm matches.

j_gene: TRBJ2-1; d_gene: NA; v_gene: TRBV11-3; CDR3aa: ASSLEARGYNEQF
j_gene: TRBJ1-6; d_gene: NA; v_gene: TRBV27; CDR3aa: ASTSVSSYNSPLH
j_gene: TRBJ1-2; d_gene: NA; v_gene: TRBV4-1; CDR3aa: ASSQVKGRRYGYT
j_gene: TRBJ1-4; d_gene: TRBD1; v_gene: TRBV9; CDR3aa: ASSNRDRDEKLF
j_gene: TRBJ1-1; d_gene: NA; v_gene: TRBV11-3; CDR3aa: ASSLDRGRAEAF
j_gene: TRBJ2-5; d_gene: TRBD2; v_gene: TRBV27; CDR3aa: ASSFGAGEGTQY
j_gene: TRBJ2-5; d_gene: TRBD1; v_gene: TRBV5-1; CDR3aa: ASSLAIGQGQETQY
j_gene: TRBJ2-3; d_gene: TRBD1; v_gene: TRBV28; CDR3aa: ASSLQTGGGRDTQY
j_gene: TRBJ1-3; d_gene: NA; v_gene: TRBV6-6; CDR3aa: ASSYLSGNTIY
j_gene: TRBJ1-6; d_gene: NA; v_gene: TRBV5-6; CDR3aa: ASSLFGIQRENSPLH